This TCR beta chain was sequenced in a study of T cell responses to AZD1222 COVID-19 vaccine. Study-wide points: AZD1222 recipients seropositive at baseline numbered only five to seven. With dominance at 160-218 and 743-854, vaccine-associated CD4 TCRs spanned spike.

Profiling relied on immunoSEQ multiplex PCR, and the TCRdb table lists in-frame clones only, not all of them. The table records about 120,000 clones, approximately 86% of them present only once. V was shortened by 7 bases and J by 1 base, with 10 bases between the two germline ends. The germline V gene encodes CDR1 MGHRA and CDR2 YSYEKL. The length of the CDR3 is 13 residues. About this clone itself: Its target is not known.

The receptor's source is an adult who received the AZD1222 COVID-19 vaccine. The rearrangement links TRBV4-1 to TRBJ1-1, with D possibly being TRBD1 (5 bases). Specimen: peripheral blood, collected 28 days after the second AZD1222 dose. The CDR3 here is CASKPTGNTEAFF. Written as DNA, the CDR3 is TGCGCCAGCAAACCAACAGGGAACACTGAAGCTTTCTTT.